Listed below are T cell receptor beta chains from one sample, sequenced in a study of blood T cell repertoires in COVID-19. Sequencing was performed with immunoSEQ multiplex PCR; in TCRdb, only in-frame clones are kept and a portion is missing. The sample has some 110,000 clones; 74% are singletons. The sequenced material came from peripheral blood. These receptors all come from an older man with COVID-19, enrolled during active disease. The CDR3 runs from the conserved cysteine through the conserved F or W. For some rows the clone size is stated as once, few or many, or as a class when expanded; others skip it.

-	TRBV2	CASTRRGLDGYTF
-	TRBV15	CATSRGSQTNEKLFF
-	TRBV6-2/TRBV6-3	CASSYSLSLDRIYSNQPQHF
many	TRBV28	CASSLYETSSYNSPLHF
-	TRBV6-1	CASSEANRFREKLFF
-	TRBV6-1	CASSERGDRAPQPQHF
-	TRBV11-3	CASSLGTGTGGNNEQFF
-	TRBV29-1	CSAGTGAYEQCF
few	TRBV5-6	CASSFAGGGEKLFF
-	TRBV3-1/TRBV3-2	CASSQDSAAGAYNEQFF
-	TRBV5-1	CASSLAVGQNNEQFF
-	TRBV2	CASEQGGNTKAFF
-	TRBV27	CASSLITGVDEQYF
-	TRBV19	CASRDYAGSGSYEQFF
-	TRBV25-1	CASSHFGAGETQYF
-	TRBV28	CASSTGNTEAFF
-	TRBV7-3	CASSGGGPSDTQYF
-	TRBV7-9	CASSLVWTSGRAGTDTQYF
-	TRBV5-1	CASSDLTSTAEAFF
once	TRBV5-1	CASSFGQARNTEAFF
-	TRBV10-3	CAISERSGGVGTYEQYF
once	TRBV27	CASTSPGAGSYGYTF
-	TRBV7-2	CASSLLEWARRAEETQYF
-	TRBV6-6	CASKGMTGVGYTF
-	TRBV30	CAWSWGGSTDTQYF
-	TRBV4-1	CASSHASLYNEQFF
-	TRBV30	CAWDRGTDSPLHF
-	TRBV7-8	CASSLGAINSPLHF
-	TRBV7-2	CASSLSGDYGYTF
-	TRBV7-9	CASSLLDSPLHF
-	TRBV19	CASTPSGGGDYEQYF
-	TRBV14	CASSQEVGRVGSNTEAFF
-	TRBV6-5	CASGPSGTGIETQYF
-	TRBV19	CASSTSGGDEQYF
few	TRBV9	CASSTRGRDEQFF
-	TRBV19	CASSIQGAQQPQHF
-	TRBV6-1	CASSDNIGQAVYGYTF
-	TRBV5-1	CASSIQTRSYEQYF
-	TRBV3-1/TRBV3-2	CASSRGLAATGELFF
-	TRBV5-4	CASSSDRGRISETQYF
-	TRBV6-2/TRBV6-3	CASSPYTSASYNEQFF
-	TRBV30	CAWSVQGYPYNSPLHF
-	TRBV7-9	CASSSGQGSTEAFF
-	TRBV4-3	CASSQGRQYNSPLHF
-	TRBV6-5	CASFGEGLDYGYTF
-	TRBV5-1	CASSWAGGRGDTQYF